These 3 T cell receptor beta chains came from one sample sequenced in a study of blood T cell repertoires in COVID-19. Profiled with immunoSEQ multiplex PCR; TCRdb holds only in-frame clones, not every one. The sample has around 280,000 clones, approximately 86% seen once. The material sequenced was peripheral blood. These receptor sequences come from a man in his 70s with acute or convalescent COVID-19.

V gene TRBV19 combines with J gene TRBJ1-5, with TRBD1 matching over 8 bases. The CDR3 is 15 amino acids. CDR1 and CDR2 (germline): LNHDA, SQIVND (reference sequence). V lost 3 bases, J lost 7 bases, and 8 bases stayed unmatched. Here the CDR3 reads CASSIKAGGWQPQHF. The CDR3 DNA is TGTGCCAGTAGTATTAAGGCAGGGGGCTGGCAGCCCCAGCATTTT.

The chain joins TRBV7-2 to TRBJ1-3, with D uncertain. Germline lookup yields CDR1 SGHTA and CDR2 FQGNSA. The CDR3 contains 16 residues. Trimming stripped 0 bases from V and 3 bases from J, with 12 bases between. For the CDR3, the DNA is TGTGCCAGCAGCTTAGCGCGAGTCGAGAGTGGAAACACCATATATTTT. It yields the protein CASSLARVESGNTIYF.

The J gene is TRBJ2-7, the V gene TRBV30; D is possibly TRBD1 (5 bases). V lost 4 bases and J 4 bases, leaving 11 bases between the germline ends. The germline CDR1 and CDR2 sequences are GTSNPN and SVGIG (reference sequence). The CDR3 spans 12 residues. CDR3 sequence: CAWKWQGYEQYF. The CDR3 DNA is TGTGCCTGGAAATGGCAGGGTTACGAGCAGTACTTC. Full variable domain (rest looked up from reference TRBV30 and TRBJ2-7): SQTIHQWPATLVQPVGSPLSLECTVEGTSNPNLYWYRQAAGRGLQLLFYSVGIGQISSEVPQNLSASRPQDRQFILSSKKLLLSDSGFYLCAWKWQGYEQYFGPGTRLTVT.